Presented here are 27 T cell receptor beta chains from one specimen sequenced in a study of lymphopenia after photon versus proton radiotherapy. Generated by immunoSEQ multiplex PCR, the TCRdb table keeps only in-frame clones and is missing some. Among 65,000 to 70,000 clones, approximately 91% were seen once, and the ten largest hold roughly 2.7%. Here the sequenced sample was peripheral blood, taken from a patient treated with photon-based radiotherapy. Receptors originate from a woman in her 70s with pancreatic cancer.

This CDR3 is CASSLGPPGLAGGAADTQYF. In nucleotides, the CDR3 is TGTGCCAGCAGCCTAGGGCCGCCGGGACTAGCGGGAGGTGCCGCAGATACGCAGTATTTT. The J gene is TRBJ2-3, the V gene TRBV7-6, with 15 positions matching TRBD2. The CDR3 has 20 amino acids. The V and J ends lost 5 bases and 4 bases, in that order; junction bases with no gene match: 16. Looked up from germline, CDR1 is SGHVS and CDR2 is FNYEAQ.

The chain is built from TRBV19 and TRBJ2-1, with TRBD2 matching over 9 bases. CDR3 size: 13 residues. CDR1 and CDR2 from the germline V gene are LNHDA and SQIVND (reference sequence). CDR3 nucleotides: TGTGCTTGTAGCGGGAGCGTCTTCAATGAGCAGTTCTTC. It specifies CACSGSVFNEQFF.

This clone was seen once. This rearrangement joins TRBV28 to TRBJ2-3; D could derive from TRBD1 or TRBD2 (5 bases each). V lost 6 bases to trimming and J lost 2 bases, with 12 bases between them. Germline-derived CDR1 and CDR2 are MDHEN and SYDVKM. The CDR3 runs 14 residues. The DNA of the CDR3 is TGTGCCAGCAGCTTGAGGGGAATCACAGATACGCAGTATTTT. Protein: CASSLRGITDTQYF.

The chain links TRBV19 to TRBJ2-3; 7 nucleotides align to TRBD2. The ends lost 10 bases at V and 4 bases at J; junction bases unmatched: 8. The length of the CDR3 is 13 residues. Germline lookup yields CDR1 LNHDA and CDR2 SQIVND (reference sequence). The DNA for the CDR3 is TGTGCCACCTCCGGGACTACCTCAGATACGCAGTATTTT. Its protein product is CATSGTTSDTQYF.

The rearrangement uses TRBV7-2 and TRBJ2-4; D might be TRBD1 (6 bases). The germline V gene has CDR1 SGHTA and CDR2 FQGNSA. This CDR3 spans 15 amino acids. The germline V and J ends were trimmed by 6 bases and 5 bases, with 17 bases remaining between them. CDR3 coding DNA: TGTGCCAGCAGTTTACTCCCTGGGACACAAAACATTCAGTACTTC. Translating it yields CASSLLPGTQNIQYF.

CDR3 sequence: CASSSQGGTEAFF. CDR3 nucleotides: TGTGCCAGCAGCTCCCAGGGCGGGACTGAAGCTTTCTTT. This chain joins TRBV11-1 and TRBJ1-1; possible D gene TRBD1, 5 bases. In germline, CDR1 is SGHAT, CDR2 FQDESV (reference sequence). Between the trimmed V and J ends, which lost 4 bases and 5 bases, there was a span of 11 bases. This CDR3 region has 13 residues.

V gene TRBV7-3 combines with J gene TRBJ2-2; the D is unclear. CDR3 length equals 15 residues. Germline CDR1 and CDR2: SGHTA and FQGTGA. Trimming pared 1 base from V and 4 bases from J, leaving 10 bases between. The CDR3 sequence: CASSLMSGGTGELFF. CDR3 DNA sequence: TGTGCCAGCAGCTTAATGTCTGGCGGCACCGGGGAGCTGTTTTTT.

This clone has more than one count but fewer than ten. The V and J genes are TRBV29-1 and TRBJ2-7; tentatively, D is TRBD1 or TRBD2 (5 bases each). The length of the CDR3 is 14 residues. V dropped 3 bases and J dropped 7 bases, with 19 bases sitting between them. Germline CDR1 and CDR2: SQVTM and ANQGSEA. DNA for the CDR3: TGCAGCGTTGAGGTAGGGGACCCTCCGGGGGAGCAGTACTTC. Encoded protein: CSVEVGDPPGEQYF.

J is TRBJ2-7 and V is TRBV4-1; 8 nucleotides align to TRBD1. The V segment lost 3 bases and the J segment 4 bases; nucleotides outside the gene matches: 8. CDR1 is MGHRA, CDR2 YSYEKL, per germline. The CDR3 length is 15 residues. DNA of the CDR3: TGCGCCAGCAGCCAGAGACAGGGGAGTTTATACGAGCAGTACTTC. Its translation is CASSQRQGSLYEQYF.

The chain uses TRBV11-2 and TRBJ1-5; no firm D call. With 0 bases removed from V and 5 bases from J, the gap between germline ends came to 11 bases. CDR1 SGHAT and CDR2 FQNNGV come from the germline V gene. CDR3 length equals 15 residues. CDR3 region: CASSLDPTGYQPQHF. CDR3 coding DNA: TGTGCCAGCAGCTTAGACCCCACGGGGTATCAGCCCCAGCATTTT.

This clone has a single count. The rearrangement uses TRBV5-6 and TRBJ2-1, with D perhaps matching TRBD2 (6 bases). V gave up 2 bases and J gave up 4 bases, with 16 bases separating them. The germline gives CDR1 SGHDT, CDR2 YYEEEE. The CDR3 runs 16 residues. CDR3 bases: TGTGCCAGCAGCTTTCGGAGGGAGGCCGGATACAATGAGCAGTTCTTC. Residues: CASSFRREAGYNEQFF.

J is TRBJ1-5 and V is TRBV6-5, with no clear D. V was cut by 4 bases and J by 3 bases, with 16 bases left in between. CDR3 length equals 16 residues. Looked up from germline, CDR1 is MNHEY and CDR2 is SVGAGI. CDR3 protein: CASSSSSGVLNQPQHF. The CDR3 region has the DNA TGTGCCAGCAGTTCCTCTTCAGGTGTACTCAATCAGCCCCAGCATTTT.

The J gene is TRBJ2-1, the V gene TRBV28; the match to TRBD2 covers 7 bases. V gave up 4 bases and J gave up 2 bases; unmatched junction bases: 2. Germline CDR1 reads MDHEN; CDR2 reads SYDVKM. This CDR3 has 14 residues. Here the CDR3 DNA reads TGTGCCAGCAGTTGGACTAGACCCTACAATGAGCAGTTCTTC. Its protein product is CASSWTRPYNEQFF.

The V gene is TRBV5-5, the J gene TRBJ1-1; 8 nucleotides match TRBD1. CDR3 length equals 16 residues. Germline CDR1 and CDR2: SGHKS and YYEKEE (reference sequence). V trimming: 1 base; J trimming: 1 base; junction bases outside the gene matches: 6. This CDR3 is CASSLRVGTGNTEAFF. CDR3 bases: TGTGCCAGCAGCTTGAGAGTGGGGACAGGGAACACTGAAGCTTTCTTT.

The V and J genes are TRBV7-2 and TRBJ2-7, with 12 bases aligning to TRBD1. This CDR3 has 15 amino acids. Germline CDR1 SGHTA, CDR2 FQGNSA. Trimming removed 4 bases from V and 7 bases from J; junction bases left unmatched: 8. The CDR3 region has the DNA TGTGCCAGCAGCTCAGCCGGGACAGGGGGCAGTGAGCAGTACTTC. This encodes CASSSAGTGGSEQYF.

This clone was observed a single time. V usage is TRBV28 and J usage is TRBJ1-1, with 8 positions matching TRBD1. This CDR3 is 12 amino acids long. J was trimmed by 11 bases and V by 6 bases; bases with no gene match: 8. The germline gives CDR1 MDHEN, CDR2 SYDVKM. In DNA form, the CDR3 reads TGTGCCAGCAGGGGACAGGCGGGGGAGGCTTTCTTT. Protein: CASRGQAGEAFF.

This chain links TRBV10-3 with TRBJ2-7, with D maybe TRBD2 (5 bases). The ends were cut back, 3 bases at V and 4 bases at J, with 16 bases in the middle. The CDR3 runs to 15 residues. Germline V CDR1 and CDR2: ENHRY, SYGVKD. The CDR3 loop reads CAISDQGSARYEQYF. The CDR3 nucleotides are TGTGCCATCAGTGACCAAGGGAGCGCTAGGTACGAGCAGTACTTC.

The chain recombines TRBV5-4 with TRBJ2-7; 11 bases are a match to TRBD1. J gave up 3 bases and V 2 bases, and 10 bases lay outside the gene matches. The germline V gene encodes CDR1 SGHNT and CDR2 YYREEE (reference sequence). The CDR3 extends over 17 amino acids. The CDR3 is CASSFRTGGFEGYEQYF. The CDR3 DNA reads as TGTGCCAGCAGCTTCCGGACAGGGGGCTTTGAGGGCTACGAGCAGTACTTC.

The gene calls are TRBV7-2 and TRBJ1-3; D gene ambiguous. V gave up 4 bases and J gave up 1 base, with 5 bases separating them. Per germline, CDR1 SGHTA and CDR2 FQGNSA. The CDR3 spans 13 residues. CDR3 coding DNA: TGTGCCAGCAGCTCCAGTTCTGGAAACACCATATATTTT. This encodes CASSSSSGNTIYF.

The V and J genes are TRBV7-3 and TRBJ1-1; D is unclear. CDR1 SGHTA and CDR2 FQGTGA come from the germline V gene. This CDR3 region has 14 residues. V lost 1 base, J lost 4 bases, and 10 bases lay in between. Written as DNA, the CDR3 is TGTGCCAGCAGCTTAAATTCTTCTCCCACTGAAGCTTTCTTT. It translates to CASSLNSSPTEAFF.

The V call is TRBV19, the J call TRBJ1-3; weak D call: TRBD1 (6 bases). Germline V CDR1 and CDR2: LNHDA, SQIVND (reference sequence). V lost 4 bases and J 6 bases, leaving 13 bases between the germline ends. The CDR3 spans 14 residues. CDR3: CASSTTGNENTIYF. Here the CDR3 DNA reads TGTGCCAGTAGTACCACAGGGAACGAAAACACCATATATTTT.

This clone showed up just once. V usage is TRBV7-9 and J usage is TRBJ2-2; D is undetermined. V shed 5 bases and J shed 1 base, with 8 bases lying between them. The germline V gene encodes CDR1 SEHNR and CDR2 FQNEAQ (reference sequence). CDR3 length: 14 residues. The CDR3 nucleotides read TGTGCCAGCAGCCGACGAGAGAACACCGGGGAGCTGTTTTTT. Its translation is CASSRRENTGELFF.

The chain recombines TRBV6-5 with TRBJ1-1, with D uncertain. V gave up 2 bases and J gave up 4 bases, with 8 bases separating them. CDR3 length: 13 residues. Per germline, CDR1 MNHEY and CDR2 SVGAGI. DNA for the CDR3: TGTGCCAGCAGTTACGGGGAGCTCACTGAAGCTTTCTTT. Translation: CASSYGELTEAFF.

The V gene is TRBV4-2, the J gene TRBJ2-2, with a tentative D call TRBD2 (5 bases). Germline assignment: CDR1 LGHNA and CDR2 YNFKEQ. The CDR3 is 16 amino acids. V lost 3 bases to trimming and J lost 3 bases, with 14 bases between them. CDR3 sequence: CASSQSPLLDTGELFF. Here the CDR3 DNA reads TGTGCCAGCAGCCAGAGCCCCTTACTAGACACCGGGGAGCTGTTTTTT.

The CDR3 DNA is TGTGCCAGCAGCTTAATTCGGACGGGCTACAATGAGCAGTTCTTC. Encoded protein: CASSLIRTGYNEQFF. The chain recombines TRBV7-8 with TRBJ2-1; no firm D call. V was clipped by 2 bases and J by 3 bases, with 11 bases between them. Germline V gene data show CDR1 as SGHVS and CDR2 as FQNEAQ. CDR3 length: 15 residues.

V gene TRBV7-2 combines with J gene TRBJ2-1; a possible D gene is TRBD1 (5 bases). Germline loops: CDR1 SGHTA, CDR2 FQGNSA. Deletions cut 0 bases from V and 2 bases from J, with 11 bases between. CDR3 size: 16 residues. CDR3 region: CASSLAGRAAYNEQFF. CDR3 nucleotides: TGTGCCAGCAGCTTAGCCGGCAGGGCAGCCTACAATGAGCAGTTCTTC.

The chain employs TRBV19 and TRBJ2-7, with 11 bases that match TRBD1. The CDR3 length is 13 residues. Germline V CDR1 and CDR2: LNHDA, SQIVND (reference sequence). The trim removed 7 bases at V and 3 bases at J, leaving 2 bases unmatched. CDR3 DNA: TGTGCCAGTACCGGGACAGGGGGCTACGAGCAGTACTTC. Its translation: CASTGTGGYEQYF.